The rows below give T cell receptor beta chains drawn from one sample of a study of cytomegalovirus exposure and HLA in healthy donors. TCRdb's copy holds only in-frame clones and misses some; the assay was immunoSEQ multiplex PCR. The table has 85,000 to 100,000 clones, 80% to 90% seen once. The sequencing sample was made of PBMCs. The receptors were sampled from a woman in her late teens or twenties in good health and CMV-seropositive. CDR3s include the opening cysteine and the closing phenylalanine or tryptophan. The D gene is left open where the match is weak. Size is stated for part of the rows, as once, few or many counts, or as a class when the clone is expanded.

d_gene,v_gene,abundance,j_gene,CDR3aa,CDR3nt
NA,TRBV27,NA,TRBJ2-7,CASSSTSEQYF,TGTGCCAGCAGTTCCACTAGCGAGCAGTACTTC
NA,TRBV2,NA,TRBJ1-2,CASSELTGDYGYTF,TGTGCCAGCAGTGAATTGACTGGAGACTATGGCTACACCTTC
TRBD1,TRBV28,NA,TRBJ1-1,CASSLGQENTEAFF,TGTGCCAGCAGTTTAGGACAGGAGAACACTGAAGCTTTCTTT
NA,TRBV4-2,NA,TRBJ1-5,CASSHVGGSGQPQHF,TGTGCCAGCAGCCACGTGGGGGGAAGCGGACAGCCCCAGCATTTT
NA,TRBV12-5,few,TRBJ1-1,CASGLVQWGPEAFF,TGTGCTAGTGGTTTGGTACAGTGGGGGCCAGAAGCTTTCTTT
NA,TRBV4-1,few,TRBJ1-1,CASSQTGTEAFF,TGCGCCAGCAGCCAGACCGGGACTGAAGCTTTCTTT
NA,TRBV10-3,NA,TRBJ2-1,CASGSNNEQFF,TGTGCCTCCGGGAGTAACAATGAGCAGTTCTTC
TRBD2,TRBV27,few,TRBJ2-7,CASRILAGVEHEQYF,TGTGCCAGCAGGATACTAGCGGGAGTTGAACACGAGCAGTACTTC
NA,TRBV29-1,NA,TRBJ2-7,CSVGTSYEQYF,TGCAGCGTAGGGACATCCTACGAGCAGTACTTC
NA,TRBV5-1,NA,TRBJ1-1,CASSLDGGRLNTEAFF,TGCGCCAGCAGCTTGGACGGAGGAAGGTTGAACACTGAAGCTTTCTTT
TRBD2,TRBV14,NA,TRBJ2-1,CASSHRTGTSGMNEQFF,TGTGCCAGCAGCCACCGAACCGGGACTAGCGGGATGAATGAGCAGTTCTTC
TRBD1,TRBV7-9,NA,TRBJ2-7,CASSFPDRRSSYEQYF,TGTGCCAGCAGCTTCCCGGACAGGCGGAGCTCCTACGAGCAGTACTTC
TRBD2,TRBV7-3,NA,TRBJ2-3,CASSLIPGTSGGVTDTQYF,TGTGCCAGCAGCTTAATACCCGGGACTAGCGGGGGGGTCACAGATACGCAGTATTTT
TRBD2,TRBV7-9,NA,TRBJ2-1,CWTSGYNEQFF,TGCTGGACTAGCGGTTACAATGAGCAGTTCTTC
TRBD2,TRBV29-1,NA,TRBJ2-3,CSVGRRLAGPDTQYF,TGCAGCGTTGGCCGCCGGCTAGCGGGCCCAGATACGCAGTATTTT
TRBD2,TRBV30,NA,TRBJ2-1,CAWSPHKIAGYNEQFF,TGTGCCTGGAGTCCCCATAAGATAGCGGGCTACAATGAGCAGTTCTTC
NA,TRBV25-1,NA,TRBJ2-7,CASSDTRAGNHEQYF,TGTGCCAGCAGTGATACCCGGGCAGGGAACCACGAGCAGTACTTC
NA,TRBV30,NA,TRBJ2-5,CAWRGLETQYF,TGTGCCTGGAGGGGACTAGAGACCCAGTACTTC
TRBD2,TRBV7-2,NA,TRBJ2-7,CASSSRGLPYEQYF,TGTGCCAGCAGCTCGAGGGGACTACCCTACGAGCAGTACTTC
NA,TRBV4-1,NA,TRBJ1-5,CASSRVSGGSNQPQHF,TGCGCCAGCAGCCGAGTCTCAGGAGGCAGCAATCAGCCCCAGCATTTT
NA,TRBV4-2,few,TRBJ2-1,CASSQEGPHRDEQFF,TGTGCCAGCAGCCAAGAAGGTCCCCATCGGGATGAGCAGTTCTTC
TRBD1,TRBV12-5,NA,TRBJ2-7,CASGLVLGTGVHEQYF,TGTGCTAGTGGTTTGGTACTCGGGACAGGGGTTCACGAGCAGTACTTC
TRBD1,TRBV10-3,once,TRBJ1-2,CAISEQGAFYGYTF,TGTGCCATCAGTGAACAGGGGGCATTCTATGGCTACACCTTC
TRBD1,TRBV6-6,NA,TRBJ2-3,CASSLGQGRTDTQYF,TGTGCCAGCAGCCTGGGACAGGGTCGCACAGATACGCAGTATTTT
NA,TRBV7-9,NA,TRBJ1-2,CASKAGESGYTF,TGTGCCAGCAAGGCAGGGGAGTCCGGCTACACCTTC
NA,TRBV5-1,NA,TRBJ1-1,CASSLETGFAFF,TGCGCCAGCAGCTTGGAGACGGGTTTTGCTTTCTTT
NA,TRBV28,NA,TRBJ2-3,CASNDPLTTGSGDTQYF,TGTGCCAGCAACGACCCTCTTACGACGGGTTCGGGAGATACGCAGTATTTT
TRBD2,TRBV5-4,NA,TRBJ2-7,CASSPTSGSAYEQYF,TGTGCCAGCAGCCCTACTAGCGGTTCAGCCTACGAGCAGTACTTC
NA,TRBV7-3,few,TRBJ1-6,CASSSAGRGSPLHF,TGTGCCAGCAGCTCGGCCGGGAGGGGTTCACCCCTCCACTTT
NA,TRBV5-6,few,TRBJ2-6,CASSLYGSGANVLTF,TGTGCCAGCAGCTTGTACGGTTCTGGGGCCAACGTCCTGACTTTC
NA,TRBV5-1,once,TRBJ2-7,CASSLDKYEQYF,TGCGCCAGCAGCTTGGACAAGTACGAGCAGTACTTC
NA,TRBV5-1,NA,TRBJ2-1,CASSLGQNQGDEQFF,TGCGCCAGCAGCCTCGGACAGAATCAAGGGGATGAGCAGTTCTTC
NA,TRBV6-5,NA,TRBJ2-7,CASRPGGGSSYEQYF,TGTGCCAGCAGGCCGGGCGGGGGCTCCTCCTACGAGCAGTACTTC
TRBD2,TRBV6-5,NA,TRBJ2-1,CASLESGGNHNEQFF,TGTGCCAGCCTAGAAAGCGGGGGGAATCACAATGAGCAGTTCTTC
TRBD1,TRBV28,few,TRBJ1-4,CASSSGQVEKLFF,TGTGCCAGCAGTTCGGGACAGGTTGAAAAACTGTTTTTT
NA,TRBV7-8,NA,TRBJ2-1,CASSLVGGGYNEQFF,TGTGCCAGCAGCTTAGTCGGTGGGGGGTACAATGAGCAGTTCTTC
NA,TRBV5-4,NA,TRBJ1-2,CASSLNREHGYTF,TGTGCCAGCAGCTTGAACAGGGAGCATGGCTACACCTTC
TRBD1,TRBV6-5,NA,TRBJ1-1,CASTTIGGLAEAFF,TGTGCCAGCACCACGATAGGGGGCTTGGCCGAAGCTTTCTTT
NA,TRBV6-5,few,TRBJ2-3,CASSAKQGTDTQYF,TGTGCCAGCAGTGCGAAACAGGGAACAGATACGCAGTATTTT
TRBD1,TRBV15,once,TRBJ2-7,CATRGGTGRREQYF,TGTGCCACCAGGGGGGGGACAGGGCGTCGCGAGCAGTACTTC
NA,TRBV6-1,NA,TRBJ2-7,CASSSHWSVGDEQYF,TGTGCCAGCAGTTCCCATTGGTCGGTAGGGGACGAGCAGTACTTC
TRBD1,TRBV18,NA,TRBJ2-5,CASSTEIAPGQGGRETQYF,TGTGCCAGCTCAACGGAAATAGCCCCGGGACAGGGGGGTCGTGAGACCCAGTACTTC
NA,TRBV7-2,NA,TRBJ2-5,CASSPQAGRGETQYF,TGTGCCAGCAGCCCCCAAGCGGGCCGAGGGGAGACCCAGTACTTC
NA,TRBV6-1,NA,TRBJ1-4,CASSEFDRNGEEKLFF,TGTGCCAGCAGTGAATTCGACAGAAACGGAGAGGAAAAACTGTTTTTT
NA,TRBV5-1,NA,TRBJ1-1,CASSLGTSGGAFF,TGCGCCAGCAGCTTGGGGACCTCCGGGGGGGCTTTCTTT
NA,TRBV7-9,NA,TRBJ1-2,CASSFPGGNYGYTF,TGTGCCAGCAGCTTTCCCGGGGGGAACTATGGCTACACCTTC
NA,TRBV29-1,NA,TRBJ2-3,CSVERRVAADTQYF,TGCAGCGTTGAACGCCGAGTTGCGGCAGATACGCAGTATTTT
NA,TRBV13,NA,TRBJ2-5,CASTLQAAEETQYF,TGTGCCAGCACCCTTCAGGCAGCCGAAGAGACCCAGTACTTC
TRBD1,TRBV27,NA,TRBJ2-7,CASSRQGYSYEQYF,TGTGCCAGCAGTAGACAGGGGTACTCCTACGAGCAGTACTTC
TRBD2,TRBV10-2,NA,TRBJ2-7,CASGAAGGPGEQYF,TGCGCCAGCGGAGCAGCGGGAGGGCCGGGTGAGCAGTACTTC
NA,TRBV10-3,NA,TRBJ2-1,CAISDPTENEQFF,TGTGCCATCAGTGACCCGACAGAAAATGAGCAGTTCTTC
TRBD2,TRBV6-6,NA,TRBJ2-4,CASSWGTSGDKNIQYF,TGTGCCAGCAGTTGGGGGACTAGCGGGGACAAAAACATTCAGTACTTC
NA,TRBV5-1,NA,TRBJ1-2,CASSIGDNPYYGYTF,TGCGCCAGCAGCATTGGGGACAATCCCTACTATGGCTACACCTTC